A selection of T cell receptor beta chains follows, all from one sample in a study of T cell responses to AZD1222 COVID-19 vaccine. The table came from immunoSEQ multiplex PCR; TCRdb's copy has only in-frame clones and leaves some out. The sample has about 110,000 clones; roughly 90% are singletons. The sample here was peripheral blood, taken 28 days after the second AZD1222 dose. These TCRs come from an adult who received the AZD1222 COVID-19 vaccine. CDR3s include the opening cysteine and the closing phenylalanine or tryptophan. Each record gives: clone size, V gene, D gene, J gene, CDR3 DNA, CDR3 protein. D genes are given only for firm matches. A row's size may be missing; if present it is once, few, many or a size class.

clone_size: .
v_call: TRBV6-5
d_call: .
j_call: TRBJ2-3
cdr3_nt: TGTGCCAGCAGTTACTCGAGTAGCGCAGATACGCAGTATTTT
cdr3_aa: CASSYSSSADTQYF

clone_size: .
v_call: TRBV5-1
d_call: .
j_call: TRBJ1-1
cdr3_nt: TGCGCCAGCGGGGCCAACGGGTTTGAAGCTTTCTTT
cdr3_aa: CASGANGFEAFF

clone_size: .
v_call: TRBV27
d_call: TRBD2
j_call: TRBJ2-1
cdr3_nt: TGTGCCAGCAGTCGATATCCCGTACTAGCGGGAGTGTCCTACAATGAGCAGTTCTTC
cdr3_aa: CASSRYPVLAGVSYNEQFF

clone_size: .
v_call: TRBV19
d_call: .
j_call: TRBJ1-4
cdr3_nt: TGTGCCAGTAGACTTAGAGGCTCTGAAAAACTGTTTTTT
cdr3_aa: CASRLRGSEKLFF

clone_size: .
v_call: TRBV28
d_call: .
j_call: TRBJ1-2
cdr3_nt: TGTGCCAGCCGGATTCGCGGGACGGGAAACTATGGCTACACCTTC
cdr3_aa: CASRIRGTGNYGYTF

clone_size: .
v_call: TRBV27
d_call: .
j_call: TRBJ1-2
cdr3_nt: TGTGCCAGCAGTCAAAGGACGGGCCGGGGGTACACCTTC
cdr3_aa: CASSQRTGRGYTF

clone_size: .
v_call: TRBV11-3
d_call: .
j_call: TRBJ1-2
cdr3_nt: TGTGCCAGCAGCTTAGCGGGGGAAGAGGCCTATGGCTACACCTTC
cdr3_aa: CASSLAGEEAYGYTF

clone_size: .
v_call: TRBV5-6
d_call: .
j_call: TRBJ1-2
cdr3_nt: TGTGCCAGCACTAAGGAGAGGGTTTATGGCTACACCTTC
cdr3_aa: CASTKERVYGYTF

clone_size: .
v_call: TRBV6-5
d_call: TRBD2
j_call: TRBJ2-7
cdr3_nt: TGTGCCAGCAGCCGAGGGAGGGGAAGGTCCTACGAGCAGTACTTC
cdr3_aa: CASSRGRGRSYEQYF

clone_size: .
v_call: TRBV2
d_call: .
j_call: TRBJ1-3
cdr3_nt: TGTGCCAGCAGGATAGGACGGACCTACTCTGGAAACACCATATATTTT
cdr3_aa: CASRIGRTYSGNTIYF

clone_size: .
v_call: TRBV6-1
d_call: .
j_call: TRBJ1-6
cdr3_nt: TGTGCCAGCAGTGGTGCAGGGGTTCGGCTCCAAGGGGAATTTTCACCCCTCCACTTT
cdr3_aa: CASSGAGVRLQGEFSPLHF

clone_size: .
v_call: TRBV9
d_call: .
j_call: TRBJ1-4
cdr3_nt: TGTGCCAGCAGCGTAGAAGGTGCAACTAATGAAAAACTGTTTTTT
cdr3_aa: CASSVEGATNEKLFF

clone_size: .
v_call: TRBV3-1/TRBV3-2
d_call: .
j_call: TRBJ1-2
cdr3_nt: TGTGCCAGCAGCCGTAGGGACGGAACTAACTATGGCTACACTTTC
cdr3_aa: CASSRRDGTNYGYTF

clone_size: .
v_call: TRBV10-3
d_call: .
j_call: TRBJ2-7
cdr3_nt: TGTGCCATCAGTGATTCCCGGGACGGCTACGAGCAGTACTTC
cdr3_aa: CAISDSRDGYEQYF

clone_size: .
v_call: TRBV6-5
d_call: .
j_call: TRBJ2-1
cdr3_nt: TGTGCCAGCAGCCTCGTAAGGGGGGCGAAAAATGAGCAGTTCTTC
cdr3_aa: CASSLVRGAKNEQFF

clone_size: .
v_call: TRBV28
d_call: TRBD1
j_call: TRBJ1-3
cdr3_nt: TGTGCCAGCAGTCTACAGACAGGGGATCCTGGAAACACCATATATTTT
cdr3_aa: CASSLQTGDPGNTIYF

clone_size: .
v_call: TRBV9
d_call: .
j_call: TRBJ2-2
cdr3_nt: TGTGCCAGCAGCCCCAGTACGAACACCGGGGAGCTGTTTTTT
cdr3_aa: CASSPSTNTGELFF

clone_size: .
v_call: TRBV5-1
d_call: TRBD1
j_call: TRBJ2-1
cdr3_nt: TGCGCCAGCAGCGGGGAGGGACAGGGGTACAATGAGCAGTTCTTC
cdr3_aa: CASSGEGQGYNEQFF

clone_size: .
v_call: TRBV29-1
d_call: TRBD1
j_call: TRBJ1-2
cdr3_nt: TGCAGCGTTTCTACCGGGACAGAGGGCTATGGCTACACCTTC
cdr3_aa: CSVSTGTEGYGYTF

clone_size: .
v_call: TRBV29-1
d_call: .
j_call: TRBJ2-3
cdr3_nt: TGCAGCGTTGAAGATTCATTATTTCGGGACAATCTGATAGATACGCAGTATTTT
cdr3_aa: CSVEDSLFRDNLIDTQYF

clone_size: .
v_call: TRBV6-5
d_call: TRBD1
j_call: TRBJ2-7
cdr3_nt: TGTGCCACTAACCCGACGGGACAGAGCTCCTACGAGCAGTACTTC
cdr3_aa: CATNPTGQSSYEQYF

clone_size: .
v_call: TRBV30
d_call: .
j_call: TRBJ1-4
cdr3_nt: TGTGCCTGGAGCGCCTTCGGGGAAAAACTGTTTTTT
cdr3_aa: CAWSAFGEKLFF

clone_size: .
v_call: TRBV5-1
d_call: TRBD2
j_call: TRBJ2-3
cdr3_nt: TGCGCCAGCAGCTGGGTGGCTAGCGGAGCGGCAGATACGCAGTATTTT
cdr3_aa: CASSWVASGAADTQYF

clone_size: .
v_call: TRBV5-6
d_call: TRBD2
j_call: TRBJ2-5
cdr3_nt: TGTGCCAGCAGCTCCCGAGGGGCGGGAGGGGAGACCCAGTACTTC
cdr3_aa: CASSSRGAGGETQYF

clone_size: .
v_call: TRBV7-3
d_call: TRBD2
j_call: TRBJ2-3
cdr3_nt: TGTGCCAGCAGCTCTCTTGGGCGGGGGGAGAGAGATACGCAGTATTTT
cdr3_aa: CASSSLGRGERDTQYF

clone_size: .
v_call: TRBV11-2
d_call: TRBD1
j_call: TRBJ2-6
cdr3_nt: TGTGCCAGCAGGACTCTCAAACGGGACAGGTTCTCTGGGGCCAACGTCCTGACTTTC
cdr3_aa: CASRTLKRDRFSGANVLTF

clone_size: once
v_call: TRBV5-1
d_call: .
j_call: TRBJ1-4
cdr3_nt: TGCGCCAGCAGCGAACCGGGACGTCCGAATGAAAAACTGTTTTTT
cdr3_aa: CASSEPGRPNEKLFF

clone_size: .
v_call: TRBV2
d_call: .
j_call: TRBJ1-4
cdr3_nt: TGTGCCAGCAGGCGGACTAATGAACTGGTTTTGATTTTT
cdr3_aa: CASRRTNELVLIF

clone_size: .
v_call: TRBV10-2
d_call: .
j_call: TRBJ2-3
cdr3_nt: TGCGCCAGCAGTGAGATCGGGGTGGTTACAGATACGCAGTATTTT
cdr3_aa: CASSEIGVVTDTQYF

clone_size: .
v_call: TRBV7-9
d_call: .
j_call: TRBJ1-5
cdr3_nt: TGTGCCAGCAGCCTGGGCAATCAGCCCCAGCATTTT
cdr3_aa: CASSLGNQPQHF

clone_size: .
v_call: TRBV28
d_call: .
j_call: TRBJ2-5
cdr3_nt: TGTGCCAGCAGTTTATCGGGCCAAGAGACCCAGTACTTC
cdr3_aa: CASSLSGQETQYF

clone_size: .
v_call: TRBV5-1
d_call: .
j_call: TRBJ2-7
cdr3_nt: TGCGCCAGCAGCTTGGTCACATACGAGCAGTACTTC
cdr3_aa: CASSLVTYEQYF

clone_size: .
v_call: TRBV6-5
d_call: TRBD1
j_call: TRBJ1-1
cdr3_nt: TGTGCCAGCAGTTATACAGGGGCGAACACTGAAGCTTTCTTT
cdr3_aa: CASSYTGANTEAFF

clone_size: .
v_call: TRBV24-1
d_call: TRBD2
j_call: TRBJ2-5
cdr3_nt: TGTGCCACCAGTGACCCTAGCGGGGGGGAAGAGACCCAGTACTTC
cdr3_aa: CATSDPSGGEETQYF

clone_size: .
v_call: TRBV28
d_call: .
j_call: TRBJ1-2
cdr3_nt: TGTGCCAGCACTAGCCGGACATTCTACTATGGCTACACCTTC
cdr3_aa: CASTSRTFYYGYTF

clone_size: .
v_call: TRBV12-3/TRBV12-4
d_call: TRBD2
j_call: TRBJ2-7
cdr3_nt: TGTGCCAGCAGGATAGCGGGGGTCTACGAGCAGTACTTC
cdr3_aa: CASRIAGVYEQYF

clone_size: .
v_call: TRBV27
d_call: TRBD1
j_call: TRBJ1-5
cdr3_nt: TGTGCCAGCAGTACTGGACAGGGCTTTAATCAGCCCCAGCATTTT
cdr3_aa: CASSTGQGFNQPQHF

clone_size: .
v_call: TRBV18
d_call: .
j_call: TRBJ2-4
cdr3_nt: TGTGCCAGCTCACCACTAACCCAGGGTACCAAAAACATTCAGTACTTC
cdr3_aa: CASSPLTQGTKNIQYF

clone_size: .
v_call: TRBV3-1/TRBV3-2
d_call: .
j_call: TRBJ2-7
cdr3_nt: TGTGCCAGCAGCCAAGGAGCGGACAGATACGAGCAGTACTTC
cdr3_aa: CASSQGADRYEQYF

clone_size: .
v_call: TRBV10-3
d_call: .
j_call: TRBJ1-1
cdr3_nt: TGTGCCATCACTGAGGGTTTGAGCACTGAAGCTTTCTTT
cdr3_aa: CAITEGLSTEAFF

clone_size: .
v_call: TRBV7-9
d_call: TRBD2
j_call: TRBJ2-1
cdr3_nt: TGTGCCAGCAGCTTAGCGCTTACTAGCGGGAGGGCAACCTACAATGAGCAGTTCTTC
cdr3_aa: CASSLALTSGRATYNEQFF

clone_size: .
v_call: TRBV6-2/TRBV6-3
d_call: .
j_call: TRBJ1-5
cdr3_nt: TGTGCCAGCAGTTACTCTACTCGACAGCCCCAGCATTTT
cdr3_aa: CASSYSTRQPQHF

clone_size: .
v_call: TRBV10-3
d_call: .
j_call: TRBJ2-3
cdr3_nt: TGTGCCATCAGGACTTATTTCGATACGCAGTATTTT
cdr3_aa: CAIRTYFDTQYF

clone_size: .
v_call: TRBV4-1
d_call: TRBD1
j_call: TRBJ2-7
cdr3_nt: TGCGCCAGCAGCGGAGTGTTGGGACAGACCTACGAGCAGTACTTC
cdr3_aa: CASSGVLGQTYEQYF

clone_size: .
v_call: TRBV3-1/TRBV3-2
d_call: TRBD1
j_call: TRBJ2-3
cdr3_nt: TGTGCCAGCAGCAAACCGGGACAGGGTGCAGATACGCAGTATTTT
cdr3_aa: CASSKPGQGADTQYF

clone_size: .
v_call: TRBV18
d_call: .
j_call: TRBJ1-1
cdr3_nt: TGTGCCAGCTCACGGGGGAGGGCCCGGGTGAACACTGAAGCTTTCTTT
cdr3_aa: CASSRGRARVNTEAFF

clone_size: .
v_call: TRBV6-1
d_call: .
j_call: TRBJ2-3
cdr3_nt: TGTGCCAGCAGTGAATTTGAGGGGGGAATCGCAGATACGCAGTATTTT
cdr3_aa: CASSEFEGGIADTQYF

clone_size: .
v_call: TRBV6-6
d_call: TRBD1
j_call: TRBJ2-5
cdr3_nt: TGTGCCAGCAGTTACGGGTTAGGGGGCTCGGAGACCCAGTACTTC
cdr3_aa: CASSYGLGGSETQYF

clone_size: once
v_call: TRBV18
d_call: TRBD1
j_call: TRBJ1-4
cdr3_nt: TGTGCCAGCTCACCCCGGACAGGGGAAGGGGAAAAACTGTTTTTT
cdr3_aa: CASSPRTGEGEKLFF

clone_size: once
v_call: TRBV6-5
d_call: .
j_call: TRBJ2-2
cdr3_nt: TGTGCCAGCAGTTACGGGGTACCGGGGGAGCTGTTTTTT
cdr3_aa: CASSYGVPGELFF

clone_size: .
v_call: TRBV11-2
d_call: .
j_call: TRBJ1-4
cdr3_nt: TGTGCCAGCAGCCCCGGGGTGGCAACTAATGAAAAACTGTTTTTT
cdr3_aa: CASSPGVATNEKLFF

clone_size: few
v_call: TRBV4-1
d_call: TRBD2
j_call: TRBJ2-7
cdr3_nt: TGCGCCAGCAGGCTAGAGGGTAGCGGGAGTGTATACGAGCAGTACTTC
cdr3_aa: CASRLEGSGSVYEQYF

clone_size: .
v_call: TRBV9
d_call: .
j_call: TRBJ1-2
cdr3_nt: TGTGCCAGCAGCGTAGATGGGCTCGACGGCTATGGCTACACCTTC
cdr3_aa: CASSVDGLDGYGYTF

clone_size: .
v_call: TRBV5-4
d_call: .
j_call: TRBJ1-2
cdr3_nt: TGTGCCAGCAGCTTGGAGGCAGGACTTAACTATGGCTACACCTTC
cdr3_aa: CASSLEAGLNYGYTF

clone_size: .
v_call: TRBV5-6
d_call: .
j_call: TRBJ2-5
cdr3_nt: TGTGCCAGCAGCTTGTCGCAGGCTTTCCAAGAGACCCAGTACTTC
cdr3_aa: CASSLSQAFQETQYF

clone_size: .
v_call: TRBV2
d_call: .
j_call: TRBJ1-2
cdr3_nt: TGTGCCAGCAGCCGGACTGTCCCAGGGTATGGCTACACCTTC
cdr3_aa: CASSRTVPGYGYTF

clone_size: .
v_call: TRBV27
d_call: TRBD2
j_call: TRBJ2-2
cdr3_nt: TGTGCCAGCAGTTTATGGACTAGCGGGAGGTACACCGGGGAGCTGTTTTTT
cdr3_aa: CASSLWTSGRYTGELFF

clone_size: .
v_call: TRBV15
d_call: .
j_call: TRBJ1-1
cdr3_nt: TGTGCCACCGAGAGGAGGGGCGCGAGGACTGAAGCTTTCTTT
cdr3_aa: CATERRGARTEAFF

clone_size: .
v_call: TRBV5-4
d_call: .
j_call: TRBJ1-1
cdr3_nt: TGTGCCAGCAGCTCCGGGCAGGGGAACACTGAAGCTTTCTTT
cdr3_aa: CASSSGQGNTEAFF